This T cell receptor beta chain was sequenced for a study of graft-versus-host responses after intestinal transplantation. Looking at the study overall: Anti-thymocyte globulin was used for induction in all recipients, who then took tacrolimus and steroids for approximately 3 years.

In regard to this clone: Its antigen remains unidentified.

Assay: immunoSEQ multiplex PCR; the TCRdb copy retains only in-frame clones and omits some. The sample records fewer than 150,000 clones, around nine tenths being singletons. The material was unstimulated CD4+ T cells sorted from spleen or lymph node cells, obtained before intestinal transplant. The receptor comes from a human donor who received an intestinal transplant.

For the CDR3, the DNA is TGCGCCAGCAGCTTTTACGGGACAGGCCCTACCTACGAGCAGTACTTC. Translating it yields CASSFYGTGPTYEQYF. The rearrangement joins TRBV5-1 to TRBJ2-7, with 8 bases lining up with TRBD1. The V gene end was trimmed by 2 bases and the J gene end by 2 bases; junction bases not matched to a gene: 9. Looked up from germline, CDR1 is SGHRS and CDR2 is YFSETQ. This CDR3 spans 16 amino acids.